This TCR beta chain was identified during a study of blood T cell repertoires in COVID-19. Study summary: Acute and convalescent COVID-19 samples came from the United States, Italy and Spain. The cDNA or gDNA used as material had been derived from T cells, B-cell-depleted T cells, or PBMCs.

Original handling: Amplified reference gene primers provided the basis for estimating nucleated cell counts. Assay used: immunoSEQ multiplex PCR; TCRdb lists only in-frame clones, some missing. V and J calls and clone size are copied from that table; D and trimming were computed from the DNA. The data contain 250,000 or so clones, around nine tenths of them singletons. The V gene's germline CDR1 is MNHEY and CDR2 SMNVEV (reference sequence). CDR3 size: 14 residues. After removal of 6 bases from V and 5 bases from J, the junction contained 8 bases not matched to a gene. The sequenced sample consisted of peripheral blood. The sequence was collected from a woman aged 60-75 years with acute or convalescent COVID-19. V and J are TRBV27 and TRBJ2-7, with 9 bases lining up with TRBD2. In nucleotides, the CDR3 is TGTGCCAGCAGGAGTAGCGGGAGTGGTAACGAGCAGTACTTC. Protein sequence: CASRSSGSGNEQYF.